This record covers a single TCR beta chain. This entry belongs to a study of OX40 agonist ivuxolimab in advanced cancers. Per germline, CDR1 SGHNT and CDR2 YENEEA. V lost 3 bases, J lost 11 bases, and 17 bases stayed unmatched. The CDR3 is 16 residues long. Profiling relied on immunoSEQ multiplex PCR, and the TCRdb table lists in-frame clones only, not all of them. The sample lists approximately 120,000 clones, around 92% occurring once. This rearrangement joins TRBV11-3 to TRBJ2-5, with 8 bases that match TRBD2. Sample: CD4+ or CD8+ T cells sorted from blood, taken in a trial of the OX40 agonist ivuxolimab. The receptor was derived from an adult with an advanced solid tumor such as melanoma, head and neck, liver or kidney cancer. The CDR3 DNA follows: TGTGCCAGCAGCTTTTTAGTATACGGGAGGGCCGGGGAGCAGTACTTC. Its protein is CASSFLVYGRAGEQYF.